These 13 T cell receptor beta chains came from one sample sequenced in a study of blood T cell repertoires in COVID-19. Measured with immunoSEQ multiplex PCR; TCRdb has only the in-frame clones, and not every one. The sample consists of roughly 250,000 clones, about 85% of them appearing once. The material sequenced was PBMCs or T cells enriched from blood (not recorded which). These receptors all come from a woman aged 25 to 39 with acute COVID-19.

This chain connects TRBV15 to TRBJ1-5, with 8 positions matching TRBD1. The CDR3 is made up of 18 amino acids. V lost 3 bases, J lost 2 bases, and 12 bases stayed unmatched. Germline CDR1 is LNHNV and CDR2 is YYDKDF (reference sequence). The CDR3 nucleotides read TGTGCCACCAGCAGGGTACTTAACAGGGGGTTTGGCAATCAGCCCCAGCATTTT. It translates to CATSRVLNRGFGNQPQHF.

V and J are TRBV7-9 and TRBJ2-3; D may be TRBD2 (5 bases). Germline values: CDR1 SEHNR, CDR2 FQNEAQ (reference sequence). V was clipped by 2 bases and J by 1 base, with 10 bases between them. CDR3 length equals 15 residues. As DNA, the CDR3 is TGTGCCAGCAGCTTAACGAGGCGGGGCACAGATACGCAGTATTTT. Translated, it gives CASSLTRRGTDTQYF.

V gene TRBV5-8 combines with J gene TRBJ1-2; TRBD1 aligns across 10 bases. J was trimmed by 1 base and V by 5 bases; bases with no gene match: 2. The CDR3 length is 14 residues. Germline V gene data show CDR1 as SGHTS and CDR2 as YDEGEE. The CDR3 DNA reads as TGTGCCAGCAGGACAGGGGGCGGTAACTATGGCTACACCTTC. This sequence encodes CASRTGGGNYGYTF. Full variable domain (outside the CDR3, taken from reference TRBV5-8 and TRBJ1-2): EAGVTQSPTHLIKTRGQQATLRCSPISGHTSVYWYQQALGLGLQFLLWYDEGEERNRGNFPPRFSGRQFPNYSSELNVNALELEDSALYLCASRTGGGNYGYTFGSGTRLTVV.

This chain uses TRBV12-3 or TRBV12-4 with TRBJ1-2; D not resolved. The CDR3 is 12 residues long. Deletions cut 2 bases from V and 6 bases from J, with 7 bases between. The CDR3 loop is CASSLSQNGYTF. The CDR3, as DNA: TGTGCCAGCAGTTTAAGTCAGAATGGCTACACCTTC.

The chain is built from TRBV9 and TRBJ1-1, with D hard to call. Germline V lookup: CDR1 SGDLS, CDR2 YYNGEE. The CDR3 extends over 12 amino acids. Trimming shortened V by 3 bases and J by 7 bases, and 10 bases separated the two germline ends. The DNA of the CDR3 is TGTGCCAGCAGCGGCACTAACGGTGAAGCTTTCTTT. The encoded protein is CASSGTNGEAFF. The full variable domain, in which reference TRBV9 and TRBJ1-1 provide the parts outside the CDR3, is DSGVTQTPKHLITATGQRVTLRCSPRSGDLSVYWYQQSLDQGLQFLIQYYNGEERAKGNILERFSAQQFPDLHSELNLSSLELGDSALYFCASSGTNGEAFFGQGTRLTVV.

The V and J genes are TRBV6-5 and TRBJ1-4; D unresolved. Germline assignment: CDR1 MNHEY and CDR2 SVGAGI. Trimming left V 4 bases short and J 6 bases short, with 9 bases between. This CDR3 region has 13 residues. CDR3 nucleotide sequence: TGTGCCAGCAGTTCATCACAGCATGAAAAACTGTTTTTT. Amino acids: CASSSSQHEKLFF.

The CDR3 protein is CASSQTGTPPSETFF. CDR3 sequence (DNA): TGTGCCAGCAGCCAAACCGGGACACCCCCCTCCGAAACTTTCTTT. The chain links TRBV5-8 to TRBJ1-1; D might be TRBD1 (6 bases). Trimming removed 4 bases at V and 12 bases at J, with 25 bases between. Germline V lookup: CDR1 SGHTS, CDR2 YDEGEE. The CDR3 length is 15 residues.

The V and J genes are TRBV27 and TRBJ2-7; TRBD1 matches 10 bases. CDR1 is MNHEY, CDR2 SMNVEV, per germline (reference sequence). V lost 3 bases and J lost 5; bases outside the gene matches: 4. The CDR3 runs 14 residues. CDR3 sequence reads: CASSFRTGGNEQYF. The CDR3 DNA reads TGTGCCAGCAGTTTCCGGACAGGGGGGAACGAGCAGTACTTC.

This clone showed up just a few times. V gene TRBV27 combines with J gene TRBJ2-1, with 7 positions matching TRBD1. The length of the CDR3 is 15 residues. Germline V gene sequence: CDR1 MNHEY, CDR2 SMNVEV (reference sequence). The ends lost 3 bases at V and 1 base at J; junction bases unmatched: 3. DNA for the CDR3: TGTGCCAGCAGTTTGGACAGGTTTTCCTACAATGAGCAGTTCTTC. It specifies CASSLDRFSYNEQFF.

This chain connects TRBV18 to TRBJ2-5; a weak D match, TRBD2 (6 bases). Between the trimmed V and J ends, which lost 3 bases and 0 bases, there was a span of 8 bases. This CDR3 contains 14 residues. Looked up from germline, CDR1 is KGHSH and CDR2 is LQKENI. The CDR3 nucleotides read TGTGCCAGCTCACCGAAGCGGGACCAAGAGACCCAGTACTTC. Encoded protein: CASSPKRDQETQYF.

The V call is TRBV5-1, the J call TRBJ1-2; 7 nucleotides agree with TRBD1. There are 16 residues in the CDR3. Germline V gene sequence: CDR1 SGHRS, CDR2 YFSETQ. The trim removed 4 bases at V and 6 bases at J, leaving 15 bases unmatched. DNA of the CDR3: TGCGCCAGCAGCCGTCGGACAGGCGACAGCTATAATGGCTACACCTTC. Its protein is CASSRRTGDSYNGYTF.

This clone has more than one count but fewer than ten. J is TRBJ2-7 and V is TRBV12-3 or TRBV12-4; D uncertain. Trimming took 2 bases from V and 3 from J, leaving 2 bases between them. CDR3 length: 11 residues. The chain's CDR3 is CASSLHYEQYF. The CDR3 region has the DNA TGTGCCAGCAGTTTACACTACGAGCAGTACTTC.

V and J are TRBV28 and TRBJ2-3; 9 bases are shared with TRBD2. Germline V gene sequence: CDR1 MDHEN, CDR2 SYDVKM. The V gene end was trimmed by 6 bases and the J gene end by 4 bases; junction bases not matched to a gene: 8. This CDR3 contains 15 residues. The CDR3: CASSPSSGGADTQYF. CDR3 nucleotide sequence: TGTGCCAGCAGCCCAAGTAGCGGGGGCGCAGATACGCAGTATTTT. The whole variable domain, filled in from reference TRBV28 and TRBJ2-3, reads DVKVTQSSRYLVKRTGEKVFLECVQDMDHENMFWYRQDPGLGLRLIYFSYDVKMKEKGDIPEGYSVSREKKERFSLILESASTNQTSMYLCASSPSSGGADTQYFGPGTRLTVL.